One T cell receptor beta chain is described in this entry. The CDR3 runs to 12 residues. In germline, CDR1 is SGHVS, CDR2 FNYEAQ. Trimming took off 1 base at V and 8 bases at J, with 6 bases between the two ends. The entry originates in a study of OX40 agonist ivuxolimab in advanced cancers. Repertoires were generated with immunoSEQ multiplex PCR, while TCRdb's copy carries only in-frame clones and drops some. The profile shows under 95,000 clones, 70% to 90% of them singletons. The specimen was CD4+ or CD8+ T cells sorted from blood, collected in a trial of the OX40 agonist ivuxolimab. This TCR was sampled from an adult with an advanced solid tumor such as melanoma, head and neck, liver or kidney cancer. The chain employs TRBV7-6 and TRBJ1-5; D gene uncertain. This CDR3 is CASSLVGEPQHF. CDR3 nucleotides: TGTGCCAGCAGCTTAGTCGGGGAGCCCCAGCATTTT.